The rows below give T cell receptor beta chains drawn from one sample of a study of shared clonotypes between healthy human individuals. TCRdb's table, derived via immunoSEQ multiplex PCR, lists solely in-frame clones and lacks some. Of about 490,000 clones listed, around 78% are singletons. Sequences were obtained from PBMCs. These receptors came from a woman between 40 and 50 years old in good health. Some clones in this sample may be carry-over from other donors' samples. CDR3s leave out the opening cysteine and the closing phenylalanine or tryptophan. Where a row states a size, it is once, few, many or the class of an expanded clone; other rows omit it.

V gene	clone size	CDR3 length	J gene	CDR3 protein
TRBV19	NA	11	TRBJ2-1	ASKSPGDNEQF
TRBV28	NA	11	TRBJ2-7	ASKNSDHYEQY
TRBV29-1	few	12	TRBJ2-3	SVNGDRSTDTQY
TRBV7-2	NA	14	TRBJ2-7	ASSFSTGLGAYEQY
TRBV27	NA	13	TRBJ1-2	ASSLQGITNYGYT
TRBV5-1	NA	13	TRBJ2-1	ASSLSSASYNEQF
TRBV27	NA	12	TRBJ1-2	ASSLGQGNYGYT
TRBV7-3	NA	12	TRBJ2-3	ASSLTGGTDTQY
TRBV7-9	NA	13	TRBJ2-7	ASSFPGLAGGEQY
TRBV5-1	NA	14	TRBJ2-2	ASSFLAGGSDGELF
TRBV7-3	few	10	TRBJ2-2	ASSSPYGELF
TRBV6-6	few	11	TRBJ2-1	ASSSGLASEQF
TRBV4-1	few	10	TRBJ2-5	ASSHPYGAQY
TRBV6-5	few	12	TRBJ2-5	ASSYNRDRETQY
TRBV4-1	NA	14	TRBJ1-5	ASSQDPPESNRPQH
TRBV15	NA	13	TRBJ2-2	ATSSWPRNTGELF
TRBV28	NA	14	TRBJ2-7	ASSLPGQGPINEQY
TRBV7-9	NA	12	TRBJ2-1	AGIDESSYNEQF
TRBV5-4	NA	11	TRBJ2-1	ASSLEQYNEQF
TRBV4-3	NA	13	NA	ASSQHRDGVYEQY
TRBV7-9	NA	13	TRBJ2-1	ASSLAAGAFNEQF
TRBV5-4	NA	11	TRBJ2-7	ASSLGLADEQY
TRBV6-1	NA	13	TRBJ1-5	ASSEPRFGNQPQH
TRBV5-4	NA	12	TRBJ2-5	ASSLLTGKETQY
TRBV19	NA	14	TRBJ2-1	ASSKTSGSGFDEQF
TRBV7-3	NA	13	TRBJ2-2	ASSASSGSGGELF
TRBV10-3	once	13	TRBJ2-7	AISAARLGTYEQY
TRBV7-9	once	12	TRBJ1-2	ASSLGGVTYGYT
TRBV30	NA	13	TRBJ1-3	AWSVRGGQGNTIY
TRBV18	NA	15	TRBJ2-2	ASSPSGASGPTGELF
TRBV15	NA	13	TRBJ2-3	ATSRDGQGIDTQY
TRBV2	few	12	TRBJ2-7	ASNLLGPSYEQY
TRBV9	NA	13	TRBJ2-5	ASSVEAGPQETQY
TRBV27	many	13	TRBJ2-2	ASSWGQGATGELF
TRBV15	NA	13	TRBJ2-7	ATSMFTGTSHEQY
TRBV11-3	NA	11	TRBJ1-4	ASSLAEGEKLF
TRBV30	many	9	TRBJ1-1	AWGPGRLAF
TRBV5-1	few	12	TRBJ2-1	ASSLVEGAYEQF
TRBV7-9	NA	13	TRBJ2-1	ASSPTTPSYNEQF
TRBV4-3	NA	13	TRBJ2-1	ASSQELAGVGEQF
TRBV30	many	11	TRBJ2-7	ASQGGYTYEQY